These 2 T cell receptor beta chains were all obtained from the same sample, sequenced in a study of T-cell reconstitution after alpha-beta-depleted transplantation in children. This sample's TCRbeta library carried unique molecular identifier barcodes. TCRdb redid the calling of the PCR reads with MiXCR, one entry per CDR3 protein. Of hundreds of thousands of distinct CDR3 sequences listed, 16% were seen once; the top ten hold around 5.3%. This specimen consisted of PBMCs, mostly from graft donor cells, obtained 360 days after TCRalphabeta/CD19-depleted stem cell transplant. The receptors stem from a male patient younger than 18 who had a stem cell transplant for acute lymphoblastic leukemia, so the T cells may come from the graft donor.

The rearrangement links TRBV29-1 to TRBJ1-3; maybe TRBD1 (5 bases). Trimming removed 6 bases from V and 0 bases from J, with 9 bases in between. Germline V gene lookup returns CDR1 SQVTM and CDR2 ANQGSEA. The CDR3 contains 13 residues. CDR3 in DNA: TGCAGCGTGTGGGACTCCTCTGGAAACACCATATATTTT. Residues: CSVWDSSGNTIYF.

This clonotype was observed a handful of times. The CDR3: CASSLSGGAGYEQYF. CDR3 sequence (DNA): TGCGCCAGCAGCTTGTCCGGGGGAGCGGGCTACGAGCAGTACTTC. This sequence joins TRBV5-1 and TRBJ2-7; TRBD2 might be the D (6 bases). V gave up 1 base and J gave up 3 bases, with 14 bases separating them. The CDR3 runs 15 residues. The germline gives CDR1 SGHRS, CDR2 YFSETQ.